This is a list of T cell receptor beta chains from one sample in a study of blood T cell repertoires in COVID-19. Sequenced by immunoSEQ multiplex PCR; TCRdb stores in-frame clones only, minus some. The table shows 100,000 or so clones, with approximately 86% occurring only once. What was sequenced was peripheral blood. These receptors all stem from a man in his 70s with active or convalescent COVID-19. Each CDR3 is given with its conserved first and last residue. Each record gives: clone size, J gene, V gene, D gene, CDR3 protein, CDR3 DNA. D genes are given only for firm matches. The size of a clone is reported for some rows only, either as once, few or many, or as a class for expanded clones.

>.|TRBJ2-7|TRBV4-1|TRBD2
CASSQTSGGATYVEQYF
TGCGCCAGCAGCCAAACTAGCGGGGGGGCGACCTACGTGGAGCAGTACTTC
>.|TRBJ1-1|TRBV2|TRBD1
CASRGQGKTEAFF
TGTGCCAGCAGGGGACAGGGAAAGACTGAAGCTTTCTTT
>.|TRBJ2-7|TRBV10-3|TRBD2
CAISESAGGSYEQYF
TGTGCCATCAGTGAGTCGGCGGGGGGCTCCTACGAGCAGTACTTC
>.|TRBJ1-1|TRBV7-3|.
CASSSQKNTEAFF
TGTGCCAGCAGCTCTCAGAAGAACACTGAAGCTTTCTTT
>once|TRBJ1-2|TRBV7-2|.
CASSQQRFGYTF
TGTGCCAGCAGCCAACAGAGATTTGGCTACACCTTC
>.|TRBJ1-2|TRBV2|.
CASSGTASGGYTF
TGTGCCAGCAGTGGGACAGCCTCGGGTGGCTACACCTTC
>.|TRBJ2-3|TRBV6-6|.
CASSYQGTSTDTQYF
TGTGCCAGCAGTTACCAGGGAACTAGCACAGATACGCAGTATTTT
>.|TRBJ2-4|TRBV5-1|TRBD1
CASSLTGFQNIQYF
TGCGCCAGCAGCCTGACAGGGTTCCAAAACATTCAGTACTTC
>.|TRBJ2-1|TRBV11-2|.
CASSRTDNEQFF
TGTGCCAGCAGCAGGACAGACAATGAGCAGTTCTTC
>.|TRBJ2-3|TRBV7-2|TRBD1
CASSLEGGPDTQYF
TGTGCCAGCAGCTTAGAAGGGGGCCCAGATACGCAGTATTTT
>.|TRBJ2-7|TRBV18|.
CASSGQGLFHF
TGTGCCAGCTCGGGGCAGGGGCTCTTCCACTTC
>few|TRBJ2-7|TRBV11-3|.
CASSLDTGIYEQYF
TGTGCCAGCAGCTTAGACACAGGTATCTACGAGCAGTACTTC
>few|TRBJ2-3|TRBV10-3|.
CAISESPESYTQYF
TGTGCCATCAGTGAGTCGCCCGAAAGCTATACGCAGTATTTT
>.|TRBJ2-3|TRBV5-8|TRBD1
CASSPGTGLTDTQYF
TGTGCCAGCAGCCCCGGGACAGGACTCACAGATACGCAGTATTTT
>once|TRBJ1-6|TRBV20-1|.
CSASGTRSSYNSPLHF
TGCAGTGCTAGTGGAACTCGGAGCTCCTATAATTCACCCCTCCACTTT
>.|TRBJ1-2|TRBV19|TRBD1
CASSTSRQGYGYTF
TGTGCCAGTAGTACCTCTCGACAGGGCTATGGCTACACCTTC
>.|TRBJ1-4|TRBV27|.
CASSLWGRGIGEKLFF
TGTGCCAGCAGTTTATGGGGGAGGGGTATTGGCGAAAAACTGTTTTTT
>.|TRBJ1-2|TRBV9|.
CASSVAEVDYTF
TGTGCCAGCAGCGTAGCGGAGGTTGACTACACCTTC